The clone carrying this T cell receptor beta chain was seen more than once but under ten times. Its cognate antigen is unknown. These data belong to a study of T-cell memory formation after mild COVID-19. Study-level findings and limits: Contracting CD4+ clones sat mainly in CM and EM; CD8+ in EMRA. Clones shrinking between day 15 and 85 showed a balanced CD4/CD8 split, and those that grew later tilted toward CD4+.

The CDR3 has 12 amino acids. V lost 5 bases, J lost 7 bases, and 11 bases lay in between. The germline V gene has CDR1 SGHTA and CDR2 FQGNSA. TCRdb reanalysed the 5' RACE reads using MiXCR and keeps one entry per CDR3 protein. The table shows roughly 180,000 distinct CDR3 sequences, with approximately 17% occurring only once. This TCR was sampled from a man between 18 and 35 years old who had mild COVID-19 (a few samples of this study predate the infection). Cell type and time point are not known. The chain links TRBV7-2 to TRBJ2-5; possibly TRBD1 for D (5 bases). The specimen was PBMCs or a T cell subset sorted from them (not recorded which). The CDR3 here is CASSLSQGTQYF. CDR3 bases: TGTGCCAGCAGCCTTAGCCAGGGGACCCAGTACTTC.